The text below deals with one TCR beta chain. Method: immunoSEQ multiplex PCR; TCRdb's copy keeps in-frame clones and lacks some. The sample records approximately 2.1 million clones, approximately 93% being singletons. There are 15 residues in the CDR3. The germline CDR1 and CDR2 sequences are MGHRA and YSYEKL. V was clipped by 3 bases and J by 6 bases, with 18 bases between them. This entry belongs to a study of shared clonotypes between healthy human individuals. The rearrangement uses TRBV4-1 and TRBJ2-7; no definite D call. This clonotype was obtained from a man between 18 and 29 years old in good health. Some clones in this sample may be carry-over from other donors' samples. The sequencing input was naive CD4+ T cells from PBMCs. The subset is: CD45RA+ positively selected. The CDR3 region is CASSQGISAPGEQYF. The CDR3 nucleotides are TGCGCCAGCAGCCAGGGGATTTCGGCGCCCGGCGAGCAGTACTTC.